The T cell receptor beta chain described here comes from a study of shared T cell receptors in the human thymus. Some clones are missing from TCRdb's copy, which holds only in-frame ones; the method was immunoSEQ multiplex PCR. The sample comprises over 450,000 clones, more than 75% of which are singletons, and 0.013% rests with the top ten. Germline trimming cut 2 bases from V and 1 base from J; bases unmatched to any gene: 5. CDR1 is LNHDA and CDR2 is SQIVND in the germline V gene (reference sequence). This CDR3 is 16 amino acids long. The same sample was also studied in work on human thymus T cells. This second report adds: Resections were taken during corrective heart surgery, and the thymus tissue came from these. Among thymic and blood repertoires, usage of V and J genes appeared biased.

This clonotype was sampled from a boy younger than two with a congenital heart defect. The rearrangement links TRBV19 to TRBJ1-1, with TRBD1 identical over 9 bases. The sample comprised thymocytes. Here the CDR3 reads CASSITPQGANTEAFF. The CDR3 DNA reads TGTGCCAGTAGTATAACTCCACAGGGGGCGAACACTGAAGCTTTCTTT.